Sequencing of this TCR beta chain was carried out in a study of blood T cell repertoires in COVID-19. At the level of the study: Spain, Italy and the United States supplied samples that represented acute and convalescent COVID-19. The cDNA or gDNA used as material had been derived from T cells, B-cell-depleted T cells, or PBMCs.

The V end was cut by 5 bases, the J end by 8 bases, with 12 bases between. The CDR3 is made up of 12 amino acids. The V gene's germline CDR1 is LNHDA and CDR2 SQIVND (reference sequence). This clone was observed once. Source study methods: Amplified reference gene primers provided the basis for estimating nucleated cell counts. Sequencing used immunoSEQ multiplex PCR; TCRdb keeps in-frame clones, though not all of them. V and J calls plus clone size are reproduced from that table; the DNA served to infer D and trimming. The data show under 150,000 clones, around 86% seen once. What was sequenced was peripheral blood. The V gene is TRBV19, the J gene TRBJ1-1, with D unresolved. The TCR sequence derives from a man aged 35 to 55 with active or convalescent COVID-19. The CDR3 region has the DNA TGTGCCAGTAGTCTGAGGCCTGCGGAAGCTTTCTTT. Protein product: CASSLRPAEAFF.